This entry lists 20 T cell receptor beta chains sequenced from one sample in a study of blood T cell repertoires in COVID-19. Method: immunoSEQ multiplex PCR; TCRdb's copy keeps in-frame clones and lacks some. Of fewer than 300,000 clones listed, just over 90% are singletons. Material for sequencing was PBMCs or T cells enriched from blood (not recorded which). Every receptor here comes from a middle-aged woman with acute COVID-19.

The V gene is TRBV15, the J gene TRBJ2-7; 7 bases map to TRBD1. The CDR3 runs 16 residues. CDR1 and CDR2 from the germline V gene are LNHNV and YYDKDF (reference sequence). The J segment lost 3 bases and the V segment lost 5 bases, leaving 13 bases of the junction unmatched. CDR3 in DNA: TGTGCCACCAGCCGTCCCCCAGACAGGGTAGACTACGAGCAGTACTTC. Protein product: CATSRPPDRVDYEQYF.

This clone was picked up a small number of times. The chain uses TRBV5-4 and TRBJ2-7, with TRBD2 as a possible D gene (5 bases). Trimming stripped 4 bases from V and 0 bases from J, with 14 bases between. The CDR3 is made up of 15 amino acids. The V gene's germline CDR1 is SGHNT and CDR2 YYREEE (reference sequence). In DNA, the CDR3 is TGTGCCAGCAGCCCGGGGTCCTTAAGCTCCTACGAGCAGTACTTC. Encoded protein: CASSPGSLSSYEQYF.

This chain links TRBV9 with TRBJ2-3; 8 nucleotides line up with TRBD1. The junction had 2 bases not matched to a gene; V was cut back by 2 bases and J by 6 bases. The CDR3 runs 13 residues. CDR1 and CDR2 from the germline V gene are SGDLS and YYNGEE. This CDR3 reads CASSVDRGDTQYF. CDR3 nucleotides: TGTGCCAGCAGCGTTGACAGGGGTGATACGCAGTATTTT.

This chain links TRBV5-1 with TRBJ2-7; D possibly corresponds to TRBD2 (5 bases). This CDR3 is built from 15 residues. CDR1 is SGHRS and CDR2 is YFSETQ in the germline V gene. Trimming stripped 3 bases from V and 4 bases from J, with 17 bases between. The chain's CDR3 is CASSSSPWTGYEQYF. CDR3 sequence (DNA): TGCGCCAGCAGCTCCTCACCCTGGACTGGTTACGAGCAGTACTTC.

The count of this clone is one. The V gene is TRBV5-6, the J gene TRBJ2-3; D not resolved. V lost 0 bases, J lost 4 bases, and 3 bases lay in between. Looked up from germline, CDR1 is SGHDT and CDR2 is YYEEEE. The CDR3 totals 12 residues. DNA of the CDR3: TGTGCCAGCAGCTTGGAGCCAGATACGCAGTATTTT. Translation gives CASSLEPDTQYF.

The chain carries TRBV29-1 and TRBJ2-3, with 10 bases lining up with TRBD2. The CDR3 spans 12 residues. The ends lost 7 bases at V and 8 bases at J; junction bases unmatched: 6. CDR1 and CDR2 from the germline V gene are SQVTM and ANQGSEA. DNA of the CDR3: TGCAGCGCAGACCGACTAGCGGGTACGCAGTATTTT. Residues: CSADRLAGTQYF.

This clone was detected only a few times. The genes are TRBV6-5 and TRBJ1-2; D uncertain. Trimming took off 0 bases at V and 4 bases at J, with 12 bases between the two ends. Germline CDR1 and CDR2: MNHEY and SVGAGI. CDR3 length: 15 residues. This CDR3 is CASSYSRTGSYGYTF. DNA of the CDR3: TGTGCCAGCAGTTACTCCCGGACGGGATCCTATGGCTACACCTTC.

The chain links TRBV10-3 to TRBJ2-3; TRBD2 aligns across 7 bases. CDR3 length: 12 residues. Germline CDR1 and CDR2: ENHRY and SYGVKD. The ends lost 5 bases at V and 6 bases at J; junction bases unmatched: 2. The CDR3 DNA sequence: TGTGCCATCAGTCCGGGGGGTGATACGCAGTATTTT. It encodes CAISPGGDTQYF.

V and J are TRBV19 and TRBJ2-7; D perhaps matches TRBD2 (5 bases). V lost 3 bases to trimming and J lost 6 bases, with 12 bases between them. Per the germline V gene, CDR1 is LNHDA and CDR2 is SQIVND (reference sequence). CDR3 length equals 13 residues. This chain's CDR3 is CASSMDSSREQYF. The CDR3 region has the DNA TGTGCCAGTAGTATGGACTCGTCTCGCGAGCAGTACTTC.

The CDR3 sequence: CASSRGRQGANTGELFF. In nucleotides, the CDR3 is TGTGCCAGCAGTCGGGGCCGGCAGGGGGCCAACACCGGGGAGCTGTTTTTT. The genes are TRBV6-6 and TRBJ2-2; 8 bases fit TRBD1. The CDR3 covers 17 residues. Per the germline V gene, CDR1 is MNHNY and CDR2 is SVGAGI (reference sequence). Trimming took 5 bases from V and 2 from J; bases not matched to a gene: 10.

CDR3 loop: CATVIGGSEQYF. The CDR3 DNA reads as TGTGCCACCGTTATAGGGGGCAGCGAGCAGTACTTC. The chain uses TRBV24-1 and TRBJ2-7, with 7 nucleotides matching TRBD1. Germline CDR1 KGHDR, CDR2 SFDVKD. The junction had 7 bases not matched to a gene; V was cut back by 9 bases and J by 6 bases. The CDR3 has 12 residues.

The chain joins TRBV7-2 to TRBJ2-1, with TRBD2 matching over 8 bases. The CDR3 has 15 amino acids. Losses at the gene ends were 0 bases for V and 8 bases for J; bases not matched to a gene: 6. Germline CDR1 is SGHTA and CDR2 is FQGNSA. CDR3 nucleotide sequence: TGTGCCAGCAGCTTAGCGACGGGAGGGCCGGATGAGCAGTTCTTC. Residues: CASSLATGGPDEQFF.

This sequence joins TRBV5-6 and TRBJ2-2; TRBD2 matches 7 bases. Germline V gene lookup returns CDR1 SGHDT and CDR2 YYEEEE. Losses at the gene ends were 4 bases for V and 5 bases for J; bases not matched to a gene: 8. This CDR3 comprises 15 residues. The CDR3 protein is CASSMRGGGTGELFF. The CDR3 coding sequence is TGTGCCAGCAGCATGCGTGGGGGAGGGACCGGGGAGCTGTTTTTT. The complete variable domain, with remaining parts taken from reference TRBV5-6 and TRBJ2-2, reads DAGVTQSPTHLIKTRGQQVTLRCSPKSGHDTVSWYQQALGQGPQFIFQYYEEEERQRGNFPDRFSGHQFPNYSSELNVNALLLGDSALYLCASSMRGGGTGELFFGEGSRLTVL.

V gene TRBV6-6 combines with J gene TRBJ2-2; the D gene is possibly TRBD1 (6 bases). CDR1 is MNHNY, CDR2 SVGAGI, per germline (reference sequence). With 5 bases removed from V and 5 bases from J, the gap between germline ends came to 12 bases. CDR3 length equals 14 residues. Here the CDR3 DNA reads TGTGCCAGCAGTCTCAGGGGTGGGACCGGGGAGCTGTTTTTT. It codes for CASSLRGGTGELFF.

The CDR3 here is CASSDFRNSPLHF. For the CDR3, the DNA is TGTGCCAGCAGTGATTTCAGGAATTCACCCCTCCACTTT. V gene TRBV6-4 combines with J gene TRBJ1-6; D unclear. Germline loops: CDR1 MRHNA, CDR2 SNTAGT. V lost 3 bases and J lost 7, with 7 bases in between. The CDR3 consists of 13 residues.

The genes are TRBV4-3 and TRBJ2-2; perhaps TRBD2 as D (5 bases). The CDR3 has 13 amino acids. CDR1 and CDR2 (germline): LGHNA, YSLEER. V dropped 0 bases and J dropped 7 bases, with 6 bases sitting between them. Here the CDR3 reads CASSQESGGELFF. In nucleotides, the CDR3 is TGCGCCAGCAGCCAAGAGAGCGGCGGGGAGCTGTTTTTT.

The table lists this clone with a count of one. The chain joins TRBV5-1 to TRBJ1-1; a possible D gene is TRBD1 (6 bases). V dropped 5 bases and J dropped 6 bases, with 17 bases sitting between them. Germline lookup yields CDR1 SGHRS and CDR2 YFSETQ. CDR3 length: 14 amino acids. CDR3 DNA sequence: TGCGCCAGCAGATGGACAGTTTATAATTCTGAAGCTTTCTTT. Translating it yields CASRWTVYNSEAFF. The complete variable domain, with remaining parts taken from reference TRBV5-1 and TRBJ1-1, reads KAGVTQTPRYLIKTRGQQVTLSCSPISGHRSVSWYQQTPGQGLQFLFEYFSETQRNKGNFPGRFSGRQFSNSRSEMNVSTLELGDSALYLCASRWTVYNSEAFFGQGTRLTVV.

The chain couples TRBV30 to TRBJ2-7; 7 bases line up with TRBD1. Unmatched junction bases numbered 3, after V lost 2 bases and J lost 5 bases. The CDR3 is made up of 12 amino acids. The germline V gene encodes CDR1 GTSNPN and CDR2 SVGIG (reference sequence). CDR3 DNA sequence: TGTGCCTGGAGTTCGACAGGGAACGAGCAGTACTTC. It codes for CAWSSTGNEQYF. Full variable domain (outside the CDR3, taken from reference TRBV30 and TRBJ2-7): SQTIHQWPATLVQPVGSPLSLECTVEGTSNPNLYWYRQAAGRGLQLLFYSVGIGQISSEVPQNLSASRPQDRQFILSSKKLLLSDSGFYLCAWSSTGNEQYFGPGTRLTVT.

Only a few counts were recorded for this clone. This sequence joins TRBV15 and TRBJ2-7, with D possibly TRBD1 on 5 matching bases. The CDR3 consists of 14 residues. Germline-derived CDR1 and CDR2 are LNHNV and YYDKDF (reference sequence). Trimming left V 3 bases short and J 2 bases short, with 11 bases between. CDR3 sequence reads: CATSSSGRPYEQYF. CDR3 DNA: TGTGCCACCAGCAGCTCAGGGCGCCCCTACGAGCAGTACTTC.

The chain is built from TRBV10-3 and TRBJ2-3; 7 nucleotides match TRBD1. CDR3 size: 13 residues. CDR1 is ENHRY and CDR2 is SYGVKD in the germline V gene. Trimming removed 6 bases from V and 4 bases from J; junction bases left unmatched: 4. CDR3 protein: CAISRQGADTQYF. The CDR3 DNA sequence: TGTGCCATCAGCAGACAGGGCGCAGATACGCAGTATTTT.